This T cell receptor beta chain originates from a study of cytomegalovirus exposure and HLA in healthy donors. The overall study: Earlier, almost 120 million unique TCR beta sequences were recovered from roughly 180 million T cells by an analysis. Study-level findings and limits: A missense variant in DCLRE1C was later tied to TCR beta V- and J-gene trimming.

CDR1 and CDR2 from the germline V gene are SGHVS and FNYEAQ. V was pared by 5 bases and J by 1 base, with 5 bases of the junction left unmatched. The CDR3 has 14 amino acids. With 60 Vbeta and 13 Jbeta primers, the PCR was carried out. Assay used: immunoSEQ multiplex PCR; TCRdb lists only in-frame clones, some missing. The sample lists about 100,000 clones; 73% were seen once. Remarks on this clone: Its antigen is still unknown.

This chain joins TRBV7-6 and TRBJ2-7; 7 bases fit TRBD1. This sequence originates from a man between 35 and 55 years old in good health and CMV-seronegative. Sequenced input: PBMCs. The CDR3 nucleotides read TGTGCCAGCAGCGTAGGGACAGCTTCCTACGAGCAGTACTTC. It specifies CASSVGTASYEQYF.